This T cell receptor (beta chain) was obtained from a study of monozygotic twins with inflammatory bowel disease. Germline V gene data show CDR1 as KGHDR and CDR2 as SFDVKD. CDR3 length: 15 amino acids. Starting material for each TCR library was around 3,600 ng of total RNA. With the 5' RACE reads reprocessed, TCRdb shows one record per CDR3 protein and no DNA. This sample contains 300,000 to 450,000 distinct CDR3 sequences. The sequenced material came from blood. The sequence was collected from a human donor with ulcerative colitis or Crohn's disease, or a healthy co-twin of an affected twin (not recorded which). The chain has TRBV24-1 and TRBJ2-1; TCRdb names TRBD1, which stays unverified in the absence of DNA. The CDR3 region is CATSDPGRGYNEQFF.